This T cell receptor beta chain was documented in a study of T cell repertoires in cytomegalovirus infection. For the study at large: Used in the study were CMV epitopes, some recently identified and HLA-C-restricted, others well-studied and HLA-B-restricted. Both CMV infection and a matching HLA type were indicated by public TCR beta signatures.

After removal of 4 bases from V and 12 bases from J, the junction contained 8 bases not matched to a gene. The germline V gene encodes CDR1 SEHNR and CDR2 FQNEAQ (reference sequence). The CDR3 extends over 13 amino acids. Findings and caveats of the study: Clonotypes of TCR beta that were HLA-C-restricted and CMV-specific dominated the ex vivo response. CMV carriers having the relevant HLA were flagged by cumulative public TCR beta family frequency.

A single record per CDR3 protein comes from TCRdb applying MiXCR to the reads. This repertoire shows some 700,000 distinct CDR3 sequences, around 32% found once; its top ten account for about 18%. About this clonotype: No antigen is known for it.

The chain couples TRBV7-9 to TRBJ1-5; 8 bases align to TRBD1. Sequencing was performed on cultured PBMCs, taken from culture after CMV antigen stimulation. This receptor was taken from a human donor in good health (CMV status not recorded). Some clones in this sample may be carry-over from other donors' samples. CDR3 residues: CASSSLDRVDQHF. DNA of the CDR3: TGTGCCAGCAGCTCCCTGGACAGGGTGGACCAGCATTTT.